This T cell receptor (beta chain) stems from a study of cytomegalovirus exposure and HLA in healthy donors (TCRdb year 2017). For the study in its entirety: According to an earlier analysis of 587 of the donors, about 179 million T cells yielded 117 million unique TCR beta sequences and 276 Gb of sequence data. The genetic ancestry cluster associated with self-reported Caucasian donors included 65% to 90% of the roughly 410 genotyped donors. To predict cytomegalovirus infection status, the study combined high-throughput TCR immunosequencing, statistical association of individual TCRs with disease status, and machine learning. To decide whether each TCR beta V gene segment behaved as functional or pseudogenic, an earlier analysis of some 580 of the donors relied on high-throughput TCR beta sequencing. Among about 390 genotyped donors of the cohort, an average of approximately 230,000 unique TCR beta nucleotide sequences were sequenced per donor, about a sixth of them non-productive. Around 320 gigabases of sequencing data and 70 million to 85 million unique TCR sequences were included in an early release covering 550 to 800 HLA-typed donors. Besides the first cohort of around 700 subjects, a separate validation cohort made up of roughly 130 different subjects was used. Using immunosequencing, the study profiled T cell repertoires from 640 or so subjects and related those repertoires to cytomegalovirus serostatus. Every repertoire in the discovery cohort had been generated on one and the same sequencing platform. The study was designed to test whether signatures of past pathogen exposure could be identified by cataloging public T cell receptors. In a later analysis, previously published TCR beta repertoires from 600 to 850 donors were re-analyzed and high-resolution HLA genotyping was added so that TCR occurrence patterns could be studied. Both class I and class II loci were covered by HLA typing, at four-digit resolution. Roughly 5 DR-DQ haplotypes were handled as single units for association and clustering, since linkage in the cohort was strong. Donor age, sex, ethnicity and CMV serostatus were compiled together with the repertoire data. Genome-wide SNP genotypes for about 55% of the roughly 670 donors were used in a later genetic analysis, which treated that subset as a discovery cohort. Rather than drawing on any new phenotypic data, the later analysis identified candidate immune exposures from TCR beta sequences and the way those sequences occurred across donors. Typing coverage differed by locus: A, B, C, DRB1 and DQB1 were typed in roughly 629-630 donors, DQA1 in about 500, DPA1 in 600 to 610, and DPB1 in 472.

As concerns this clone: Its cognate antigen has yet to be identified. Within one base of it there is no much larger clone, and no base qualities were kept.

From the cysteine through the phenylalanine, the CDR3 covers 18 amino acids. The kept DNA is CDR3 alone, 54 bases in frame from the first base. The germline V gene yields LGHNA for CDR1 and YSLEER for CDR2. In total, just over 650 healthy bone marrow donors made up the cohort. All cohort members were sampled while nominally healthy, although unrecorded immune exposures were likely present. The donor was CMV seronegative and belonged to the group of roughly 330 seronegative cohort members. Each donor provided a peripheral blood sample, and peripheral blood mononuclear cells were used for TCR beta sequencing. The Qiagen DNeasy Blood Extraction Kit was used to extract genomic DNA from the blood cell samples. The library was made by the immunoSEQ multiplex PCR assay. For the multiplex PCR, a mixture combining 60 forward primers for TCR Vbeta segments and 13 reverse primers for TCR Jbeta segments was used. A multiplex PCR assay on genomic DNA amplified the CDR3 region of rearranged TCR beta genes. The amplified TCR beta libraries were sequenced on the Illumina HiSeq System as 87-base-pair reads. On the authors' methods: A later analysis counted about 76 million unique TCR beta chains across the 640 or so repertoires, and 9.5 million to 11 million of these chains were shared by at least two donors. A nearest-neighbor algorithm error-corrected the raw reads and collapsed the reads into unique sequences, merging closely related sequences to remove PCR and sequencing errors. CDR3 sequences were aligned to IMGT reference sequences to assign V, D and J gene segments. Each retained sequence needed at least a six-nucleotide match to both a V gene segment and a J gene segment. A rearrangement was called productive if the CDR3 had no stop codons and remained in frame with V and J, and every other rearrangement was called non-productive. Following IMGT convention, CDR3 was defined as the stretch from the second conserved V-encoded cysteine up to the conserved J-encoded phenylalanine. The earlier analysis of about 610 of the donors excluded sequences that lacked an unambiguous match to a single V gene segment. In an earlier analysis of approximately 590 of the donors, V segments were called functional above 56.7% productive rearrangements and were called segregating when the between-donor standard deviation exceeded 5%. A statistical classification framework was built for diagnosing cytomegalovirus status from the catalog of TCR beta chain sequences. V and J gene assignment, in a later analysis, came from comparing TCR nucleotide sequences with IMGT/GENE-DB human TR gene sequences. The TCRdist pipeline was used in a later analysis to assign CDR3 sequences and most-parsimonious VDJ recombination scenarios. In a later analysis, each TCR beta chain was defined by its CDR3 amino acid sequence together with its V-gene family, and reads without a unique V-gene family were excluded. To address suspected cross-contamination and a sequencing artifact, a later analysis removed a few hundred highly shared, low-generation-probability nucleotide sequences. In a later analysis, a clonal expansion index for each public chain was calculated from normalized within-repertoire ranks of inferred template counts. In a later analysis, generation probabilities were computed using a VDJ recombination model fitted to out-of-frame rearrangements, and the results were checked against IGoR. In a later analysis, TCR-TCR, TCR-HLA and TCR-CMV co-occurrence was scored with hypergeometric tests, and a repertoire-size bias correction was applied to TCR pairs. In a later analysis, false discovery rates were estimated by permuting HLA or CMV assignments 20 times. In a later analysis, co-occurring TCRs were grouped with DBSCAN, and TCRdist sequence similarity was added when clustering was performed within HLA-allele-positive subsets. Repertoires with fewer than 30,000 or more than 120,000 public chains were left out of co-occurrence clustering, as were a few repertoires with anomalous nucleotide sharing. TCRdb took over this immuneACCESS table, retaining in-frame rearrangements with V and J assigned. Such tables are incomplete; in checked studies, under half of the missing clones stem from an unresolved V gene, and the remainder is unexplained. V and J calls and clone size are given by that table; D and trimming were obtained from the DNA. Present in this sample are just over 150,000 clones, more than 75% of which were seen just once. The ten largest account for around 2% of the sample.

The study at large found these results: Most TCR sequences were seen in very few donors, while some public TCRs were found in many individuals. In a later analysis, the rate of TCR association differed among HLA loci, with DRB1 alleles having the most associated TCRs and HLA-C alleles having the fewest. Some 15 rarely observed V segments, including chromosome 9 orphons, were excluded from the earlier analysis of several hundred of the donors because counts were too low. In an earlier analysis of about 600 of the donors, most TCR beta V segments appeared in productive rearrangements about 90% or about 30% of the time, broadly matching IMGT annotations. Immune exposure information for the cohort was limited to CMV serostatus. A cluster of highly shared sequence variants was judged likely to be a technical artifact of the sequencing pipeline. In both the original and validation cohorts, the classifier was reported to diagnose cytomegalovirus status with high specificity and sensitivity. When HLA alleles, especially DR and DQ, strongly co-occurred, TCR associations were difficult to assign to individual alleles. Some IMGT-functional V segments, including TRBV6-2 and TRBV6-3, could not be told apart with the 87-base-pair reads, so those segments were excluded. According to the authors, the approach could potentially be generalized to other disease states and immunological phenotypes. A further reported finding was that TCR beta sequences accurately predicted the HLA-A and HLA-B alleles for most subjects in the first cohort. Presence/absence analyses assumed roughly uniform sequencing depth across donors, an assumption that may not hold. Because HLA typing was unavailable for some donors at each locus, only the typed subset was used in association tests. Correlated functional status among segregating V segments might reflect linkage disequilibrium, but an unknown experimental factor could not be ruled out. In a later genetic analysis, a missense DCLRE1C variant was associated with V-gene and J-gene trimming of TCR beta chains, and the association was replicated in an independent cohort. According to a later analysis, most CMV-associated TCR beta chains appeared to be HLA-restricted, and the HLA associations seemed to be driven largely by CMV exposure. In this cohort, only TCR beta chains were sequenced, and detectable features were limited by the absence of alpha or paired-chain data. A few of the identified cytomegalovirus-associated TCR beta chains were confirmed in vitro to be specific for cytomegalovirus antigens. Compared with the roughly 700-donor mean, donors in an Asian-associated ancestry cluster had fewer N-insertions in productive TCRs, according to a later genetic analysis. Several of the top co-occurrence clusters appeared to be linked to parvovirus B19, influenza, CMV and Epstein-Barr virus, according to a later analysis. A total of 164 TCR beta chains were listed by the study as associated with cytomegalovirus. At a false discovery rate of 0.05, a later analysis linked under 20,000 TCR beta sequences to specific HLA alleles. A later analysis found that HLA-associated TCR beta chains were more clonally expanded and had lower generation probabilities than equally common non-associated chains.

Sequences were obtained from PBMCs. The receptor chain draws on TRBV4-3 and TRBJ2-5; TRBD2 aligns with 7 central bases. The J call is in doubt because the DNA end fits TRBJ2-7 better. The receptor's source is a woman younger than 35 in good health and CMV-seronegative. The CDR3 amino acid sequence is: CASSQALRGLGASYEQYF. The nucleotide sequence reads TGCGCCAGCAGCCAAGCTTTGCGCGGACTAGGAGCCTCCTACGAGCAGTACTTC.